The present entry profiles one T cell receptor beta chain with its context. This clonotype was seen a handful of times. What antigen it recognizes has not been identified. The input lacks base qualities; no much larger clone sits a single base away. The data belong to a study of T cells in Graves' hyperthyroidism and ophthalmopathy (dated by TCRdb to about 2019). For context, the study as a whole: Peripheral blood samples were taken at initial diagnosis, before any treatment was given. A discovery cohort of about 96 patients, roughly 40 with Graves' ophthalmopathy and about 60 with stable Graves' hyperthyroidism, was used to find distinguishing TCR V-J signatures. In addition, the study compared T-cell repertoires in thyroid tissue and in blood from about 6 Graves' hyperthyroidism patients. After sampling, hyperthyroidism patients received methimazole starting at 30 mg daily, and ophthalmopathy patients received high-dose intravenous methylprednisolone. The paper describes TCR Vbeta CDR3 sequencing of 120 to 150 peripheral blood samples, made up of around 41 ophthalmopathy patients, 70 to 75 hyperthyroidism patients and approximately 17 progressor patients. The approximately 100 discovery patients were divided at random into training and test sets in a 7:3 ratio. Prospective prediction of ophthalmopathy was tested in an independent validation cohort consisting of 18 hyperthyroidism patients and some 16 patients who later progressed to ophthalmopathy. General conclusions and limits of the study: In cross-validation, a model built on a 13 V-J signature told ophthalmopathy apart from stable hyperthyroidism with 87.88% sensitivity and around 81% specificity, and in testing the same model reached 80%/75%. No statistical method was used to set the sample size in advance, and investigators knew the group allocation. In validation, the model predicted progression to ophthalmopathy a median of roughly 6.1 months before onset, with about 70% sensitivity and about 75% specificity. Most expanded thyroid clonotypes (frequency above 0.001) were also detected in blood, a finding suggesting that blood repertoires may reflect thyroid immune responses.

The TCR beta CDR3 regions were amplified from RNA transcripts. For the first round of RT-PCR on the TCR CDR3, the HTBI primer set was used together with the Qiagen OneStep RT-PCR kit. Libraries were constructed in a second round of multiplex PCR, after which size selection and purification were performed. Paired-end sequencing of the libraries was performed with 100 bp reads on an Illumina HiSeq2000. For the original study's pipeline: Raw data were processed with SOAPnuke, discarding reads with adapters, uncalled bases, mean Phred below 15, or no exact constant-primer or identifier match. High-quality paired reads were merged with COPE v1.2.5, and unique nucleotide sequences were defined as clonotypes. MiTCR v1.1 was used to align clonotypes to the IMGT TRBV, TRBD and TRBJ reference segments. The analysis included only V-J combinations with a frequency above 0.0001, which together covered 99% to 99.2% of the repertoires. The TCS score was defined as F50 (clonal expansion) divided by E x V (chaos), with BLOSUM62-based TCRdist calculated between CDR3 peptides within each V-J. Welch's t-statistics and random forest reduced around 520 V-J features to roughly 13, which were used in a naive Bayes classifier (R e1071). TCRdb reran the public reads through fastp at Q25 and MiXCR, keeping productive beta chains. Rows merge per CDR3 protein into single entries with the most common DNA and genes. For this entry, the V and J calls and clone size follow TCRdb and not the study's own pipeline. Within this sample are 350,000 or so distinct CDR3 sequences, with roughly 23% of them counted one time only. The leading ten clones occupy over 45% of the sample.

Graves' hyperthyroidism was defined as stable when no progression to ophthalmopathy occurred over 18 months of follow-up. Hyperthyroidism patients were aged 18 to 65 years and newly diagnosed, with disease duration of less than 2 months. Patients with uncontrolled infections, other autoimmune diseases, pregnancy or lactation were excluded. Diagnoses were based on clinical symptoms, serum thyroxine and TRAb, thyroid ultrasound and orbital computed tomography. PBMCs were isolated from about 9 ml of fresh peripheral blood by Ficoll-Paque density gradient centrifugation. Total RNA was extracted using Trizol reagent, and RNA quality was assessed on an Agilent 2100 Bioanalyzer. Looking up the germline V gene (reference sequence) yields CDR1 LNHDA and CDR2 SQIVND. V is reduced by 3 bases and J by 4 bases, leaving a spacing of 12 bases between them. The cysteine opens and the phenylalanine closes a CDR3 of 14 amino acids. Only the CDR3 part of the read is kept: 42 bases, read in frame from the first base.

The sample taken for sequencing was blood. Recombination connected TRBV19 to TRBJ1-1, with the D segment identity uncertain. The TCR was taken from a woman aged 50 to 60 with Graves' hyperthyroidism. CDR3 sequence: CASSIVGIGTEAFF. The DNA sequence reads TGTGCCAGTAGTATTGTAGGGATTGGCACTGAAGCTTTCTTT.